Below, one TCR beta chain is given with its context. Antigen specificity is unknown. This sample was taken from a study of Graves' ophthalmopathy and Graves' hyperthyroidism. Study findings and constraints: Detected in blood as well were most expanded thyroid clonotypes with frequency above 0.001. A model built from 13 signatures distinguished ophthalmopathy from stable hyperthyroidism with approximately 88% sensitivity and around 81% specificity.

For donors with ophthalmopathy, the disease showed moderate-to-severe activity, reached CAS ≥3 and NOSPECS ≥4, and had lasted under 3 months. TCR beta CDR3 amplification used RNA transcripts. RT-PCR in the first round used HTBI primers; a second-round multiplex PCR followed. One entry per CDR3 protein results from TCRdb running MiXCR on the multiplex PCR reads. The sample lists about 150,000 distinct CDR3 sequences, less than 45% occurring once. V was trimmed by 4 bases and J by 5 bases, leaving 14 bases between them. The CDR3 runs 14 residues. The V call is TRBV12-3 or TRBV12-4, the J call TRBJ2-5; D is unclear. Material for sequencing was peripheral blood. The origin of this receptor is a woman aged 35 to 49 with Graves' ophthalmopathy. CDR3: CASSSTYNKETQYF. The CDR3 DNA reads TGTGCCAGCAGTTCCACCTATAATAAGGAGACCCAGTACTTC.